The 18 T cell receptor beta chains listed next were all sequenced from one sample in a study of shared clonotypes between healthy human individuals. Naive CD8 populations comprised CD45RO-negative cells positively selected for CCR7, excluding terminally differentiated effector memory CD45RA+ cells. The protocol was immunoSEQ multiplex PCR, while the TCRdb copy is restricted to in-frame clones and leaves out a portion. The sample holds about 1.9 million clones, just under 95% seen once. Sequencing was done on a sample of naive CD8+ T cells from PBMCs. The origin of the receptors is a man aged 18 to 35 in good health. Some clones in this sample may be carry-over from other donors' samples.

The V gene is TRBV28, the J gene TRBJ2-7; D is unclear. Per germline, CDR1 MDHEN and CDR2 SYDVKM. The ends were cut back, 8 bases at V and 2 bases at J, with 10 bases in the middle. The CDR3 length is 12 residues. DNA of the CDR3: TGTGCCAGCGCCAGCCTTACCTACGAGCAGTACTTC. Protein: CASASLTYEQYF.

V and J are TRBV6-5 and TRBJ1-2; D is possibly TRBD1 (5 bases). V lost 0 bases, J lost 5 bases, and 16 bases lay in between. The CDR3 sequence is 16 residues long. The germline gives CDR1 MNHEY, CDR2 SVGAGI. The CDR3 reads CASSYSKFGTGYGYTF. The DNA of the CDR3 is TGTGCCAGCAGTTACTCGAAGTTTGGGACGGGTTATGGCTACACCTTC.

The V gene is TRBV27, the J gene TRBJ1-1, with D possibly matching TRBD1 (6 bases). This CDR3 spans 18 amino acids. The germline V gene encodes CDR1 MNHEY and CDR2 SMNVEV (reference sequence). V dropped 1 base and J dropped 3 bases, with 21 bases sitting between them. CDR3 loop: CASSLYPQPGQGDTEAFF. In DNA form, the CDR3 reads TGTGCCAGCAGTTTATACCCACAGCCGGGACAAGGGGACACTGAAGCTTTCTTT.

The CDR3 loop reads CASRTSGEDTQYF. In DNA form, the CDR3 reads TGTGCCAGCAGAACCTCCGGGGAAGATACGCAGTATTTT. This chain links TRBV7-9 with TRBJ2-3; D perhaps matches TRBD2 (5 bases). Between the trimmed V and J ends, which lost 6 bases and 5 bases, there was a span of 12 bases. This CDR3 is 13 amino acids long. Per the germline V gene, CDR1 is SEHNR and CDR2 is FQNEAQ (reference sequence).

The chain uses TRBV2 and TRBJ2-2, with no clear D. V lost 6 bases and J 5 bases, leaving 7 bases between the germline ends. The germline gives CDR1 SNHLY, CDR2 FYNNEI. The CDR3 sequence is 12 residues long. CDR3 sequence: CASSPTTGELFF. CDR3 nucleotide sequence: TGTGCCAGCAGCCCGACTACCGGGGAGCTGTTTTTT.

The chain employs TRBV27 and TRBJ2-7, with 11 positions matching TRBD1. Trimming cost V 4 bases and J 4 bases; bases outside gene matches: 9. CDR3 length equals 16 residues. The germline CDR1 and CDR2 sequences are MNHEY and SMNVEV (reference sequence). The CDR3 bases are TGTGCCAGCAGTTCACCCGGACAGGGGGCTATTTACGAGCAGTACTTC. Its translation is CASSSPGQGAIYEQYF.

The chain combines TRBV21-1 with TRBJ2-7; the table's TRBD2 call for D was not verified on the DNA. TRBV21-1 is assigned pseudogene status. The CDR3 length is 14 residues. CDR3 in DNA: TGTGCCAGCACCTGCAGCGGGAGCTCCTACGAGCAGTACTTC. Its translation: CASTCSGSSYEQYF.

V and J are TRBV28 and TRBJ1-4, with 7 bases aligning to TRBD1. From germline, CDR1 is MDHEN and CDR2 SYDVKM. J gave up 7 bases and V 1 base, and 3 bases lay outside the gene matches. This CDR3 spans 14 amino acids. CDR3 sequence (DNA): TGTGCCAGCAGTTTATTTCAGGGGGGTGAAAAACTGTTTTTT. Its protein product is CASSLFQGGEKLFF.

The V call is TRBV5-1, the J call TRBJ2-5; 7 bases agree with TRBD1. CDR3 length equals 15 residues. Germline V lookup: CDR1 SGHRS, CDR2 YFSETQ. J lost 2 bases, V lost 7 bases, and 11 bases had no gene match. The CDR3, as DNA: TGCGCCAGCCAGTTGGCACAGGGGATTCAAGAGACCCAGTACTTC. As protein: CASQLAQGIQETQYF.

The gene calls are TRBV28 and TRBJ2-7, with 13 bases that match TRBD2. The junction had 7 bases not matched to a gene; V was cut back by 2 bases and J by 6 bases. The V gene's germline CDR1 is MDHEN and CDR2 SYDVKM. This CDR3 has 16 amino acids. The CDR3, as DNA: TGTGCCAGCAGTTTAGGACTAGCGGGAGTCTCTGGCGAGCAGTACTTC. It encodes CASSLGLAGVSGEQYF. Full variable domain (missing parts from reference TRBV28 and TRBJ2-7): DVKVTQSSRYLVKRTGEKVFLECVQDMDHENMFWYRQDPGLGLRLIYFSYDVKMKEKGDIPEGYSVSREKKERFSLILESASTNQTSMYLCASSLGLAGVSGEQYFGPGTRLTVT.

V and J are TRBV27 and TRBJ2-1; 9 bases fit TRBD2. The CDR3 loop spans 17 amino acids. Germline-derived CDR1 and CDR2 are MNHEY and SMNVEV (reference sequence). V was clipped by 3 bases and J by 0 bases; unmatched bases: 6. CDR3 sequence reads: CASSFLGSGGSYNEQFF. The CDR3 DNA is TGTGCCAGCAGTTTTCTAGGTAGCGGGGGCTCCTACAATGAGCAGTTCTTC.

The chain employs TRBV4-1 and TRBJ2-7; D is unclear. The germline gives CDR1 MGHRA, CDR2 YSYEKL. CDR3 length equals 14 residues. Trimming removed 5 bases from V and 4 bases from J, with 15 bases in between. The CDR3 DNA is TGCGCCAGCAGCTTCCGCCCAAGTGGGTACGAGCAGTACTTC. Amino acids: CASSFRPSGYEQYF.

This chain connects TRBV19 to TRBJ2-1, with 9 bases fitting TRBD2. Trimming removed 6 bases from V and 3 bases from J; junction bases left unmatched: 6. Per the germline V gene, CDR1 is LNHDA and CDR2 is SQIVND (reference sequence). The CDR3 length is 15 residues. CDR3 region: CASRGLAQHYNEQFF. The CDR3 DNA sequence: TGTGCCAGTAGGGGACTAGCCCAACACTACAATGAGCAGTTCTTC.

J is TRBJ2-5 and V is TRBV29-1; the D gene is possibly TRBD2 (5 bases). With 6 bases removed from V and 2 bases from J, the gap between germline ends came to 16 bases. CDR1 and CDR2 from the germline V gene are SQVTM and ANQGSEA. The CDR3 length is 14 residues. The CDR3 loop reads CSVLDLRIQETQYF. Here the CDR3 DNA reads TGCAGCGTCTTGGACTTACGAATTCAAGAGACCCAGTACTTC.

This clone was found a few times. The junction and the germline gene differ at one end; a read error may be behind it. The rearrangement joins TRBV9 to TRBJ1-1, with a tentative D call TRBD1 (5 bases). Germline loops: CDR1 SGDLS, CDR2 YYNGEE. This CDR3 is 13 amino acids long. CDR3 nucleotides: TGTGCCAGCAGCGGCAGCGGGGACTCTGAGGCTTTCTTT. Translating it yields CASSGSGDSEAFF.

The chain is built from TRBV5-8 and TRBJ2-2, with D perhaps TRBD1 or TRBD2 (5 bases each). The germline gives CDR1 SGHTS, CDR2 YDEGEE. The CDR3 has 16 residues. V was cut by 4 bases and J by 1 base, with 14 bases left in between. This CDR3 reads CASSPGPARNTGELFF. DNA of the CDR3: TGTGCCAGCAGCCCGGGGCCCGCCCGGAACACCGGGGAGCTGTTTTTT.

The gene calls are TRBV7-9 and TRBJ2-1; 9 positions agree with TRBD1. V was pared by 5 bases and J by 6 bases, with 8 bases of the junction left unmatched. The CDR3 spans 15 residues. Germline loops: CDR1 SEHNR, CDR2 FQNEAQ (reference sequence). The CDR3 DNA reads TGTGCCAGCAGCACCCGACAGGGGGTCGGCAATGAGCAGTTCTTC. Its translation is CASSTRQGVGNEQFF.

This chain uses TRBV11-2 with TRBJ1-5, with D unclear. Germline-derived CDR1 and CDR2 are SGHAT and FQNNGV. The CDR3 extends over 14 amino acids. The V end was cut by 5 bases, the J end by 3 bases, with 11 bases between. The CDR3 DNA reads as TGTGCCAGCAGCGAAGGGTTCCCCAATCAGCCCCAGCATTTT. It translates to CASSEGFPNQPQHF.